The clone carrying this T cell receptor (beta chain) was seen a few times. Germline V gene sequence: CDR1 MRHNA, CDR2 SNTAGT. The CDR3 extends over 14 amino acids. V lost 6 bases and J lost 2; bases outside the gene matches: 2. This sample stems from a study of blood T cell repertoires in COVID-19. Clinical histories supplied by participants themselves formed the basis of cohort assignment. TCRdb keeps only in-frame clones here, not all; method: immunoSEQ multiplex PCR. The sample shows around 330,000 clones, about nine tenths of them seen only once. This TCR came from a woman in her thirties or forties who had recovered from COVID-19. Material for sequencing was PBMCs or T cells enriched from blood (not recorded which). This rearrangement joins TRBV6-4 to TRBJ2-2; the match to TRBD2 covers 8 bases. The CDR3 loop reads CASRREVNTGELFF. CDR3 coding DNA: TGTGCCAGCAGGCGGGAGGTCAACACCGGGGAGCTGTTTTTT.